This entry lists 11 T cell receptor beta chains sequenced from one sample in a study of OX40 agonist ivuxolimab in advanced cancers. TCRdb's table, derived via immunoSEQ multiplex PCR, lists solely in-frame clones and lacks some. The repertoire holds tens of thousands of clones, with around four fifths as singletons. Sequencing was performed on CD4+ or CD8+ T cells sorted from blood, taken in a trial of the OX40 agonist ivuxolimab. Receptors were obtained from an adult with an advanced solid tumor such as melanoma, head and neck, liver or kidney cancer.

This clone was counted between two and nine times. This chain links TRBV30 with TRBJ1-5, with a possible D match to TRBD1 (5 bases). The CDR3 is 15 amino acids. Germline loops: CDR1 GTSNPN, CDR2 SVGIG (reference sequence). The ends were cut back, 0 bases at V and 5 bases at J, with 14 bases in the middle. The CDR3 DNA is TGTGCCTGGAGTGTTGGGGGAAATATGGATCAGCCCCAGCATTTT. It specifies CAWSVGGNMDQPQHF.

The rearrangement uses TRBV6-5 and TRBJ1-5; tentatively, D is TRBD1 (6 bases). The CDR3 is 15 amino acids. CDR1 and CDR2 (germline): MNHEY, SVGAGI. V was shortened by 0 bases and J by 2 bases, with 8 bases between the two germline ends. The CDR3 DNA follows: TGTGCCAGCAGTTACTCATGGACAGGCAATCAGCCCCAGCATTTT. This gives the protein CASSYSWTGNQPQHF.

V usage is TRBV4-1 and J usage is TRBJ2-7; weak D call: TRBD1 (8 bases). CDR3 length: 16 residues. Germline V gene data show CDR1 as MGHRA and CDR2 as YSYEKL. With 1 base removed from V and 7 bases from J, the gap between germline ends came to 20 bases. CDR3 sequence: CASSQGGGTGAWEQYF. In DNA form, the CDR3 reads TGCGCCAGCAGCCAAGGGGGGGGGACAGGCGCGTGGGAGCAGTACTTC.

This clone was observed once. V usage is TRBV7-3 and J usage is TRBJ1-3, with D unclear. This CDR3 has 14 residues. Germline assignment: CDR1 SGHTA and CDR2 FQGTGA. The V and J ends lost 5 bases and 0 bases respectively, with 8 bases between them. The chain's CDR3 is CASSAGSSGNTIYF. For the CDR3, the DNA is TGTGCCAGCAGCGCCGGTAGCTCTGGAAACACCATATATTTT.

The gene calls are TRBV7-6 and TRBJ2-2, with TRBD2 matching 10 bases. Germline loops: CDR1 SGHVS, CDR2 FNYEAQ. Trimming removed 1 base from V and 6 bases from J; junction bases left unmatched: 8. The CDR3 sequence is 17 residues long. The DNA of the CDR3 is TGTGCCAGCAGCTTAGAGTCAACAGCGGGGGGGTCCGGGGAGCTGTTTTTT. It yields the protein CASSLESTAGGSGELFF. The variable domain in full, completed from reference TRBV7-6 and TRBJ2-2, reads GAGVSQSPRYKVTKRGQDVALRCDPISGHVSLYWYRQALGQGPEFLTYFNYEAQQDKSGLPNDRFSAERPEGSISTLTIQRTEQRDSAMYRCASSLESTAGGSGELFFGEGSRLTVL.

This chain links TRBV5-4 with TRBJ2-1, with D maybe TRBD2 (5 bases). CDR1 and CDR2 (germline): SGHNT, YYREEE (reference sequence). With 2 bases removed from V and 0 bases from J, the gap between germline ends came to 12 bases. The CDR3 loop spans 16 amino acids. This CDR3 is CASSFTRSSSYNEQFF. The DNA for the CDR3 is TGTGCCAGCAGCTTTACTAGGTCTAGCTCCTACAATGAGCAGTTCTTC.

The chain carries TRBV4-1 and TRBJ2-1; TRBD2 matches 14 bases. Germline trimming cut 2 bases from V and 6 bases from J; bases unmatched to any gene: 6. This CDR3 has 17 amino acids. Germline lookup yields CDR1 MGHRA and CDR2 YSYEKL. The CDR3 DNA reads as TGCGCCAGCAGCCAATCTCCGGGACTAGCGGGGGCCAATGAGCAGTTCTTC. Its translation is CASSQSPGLAGANEQFF.

V gene TRBV7-2 combines with J gene TRBJ2-2, with D unresolved. The ends were cut back, 5 bases at V and 6 bases at J, with 13 bases in the middle. The CDR3 has 14 amino acids. Germline CDR1 is SGHTA and CDR2 is FQGNSA. The CDR3, as DNA: TGTGCCAGCAGCCCTCTAATGGCGGCCGGGGAGCTGTTTTTT. The encoded protein is CASSPLMAAGELFF.

The J gene is TRBJ1-2, the V gene TRBV9; D is uncertain. CDR1 is SGDLS, CDR2 YYNGEE, per germline. The CDR3 is made up of 11 amino acids. V was cut by 4 bases and J by 4 bases, with 5 bases left in between. The CDR3 DNA sequence: TGTGCCAGCAGCCAACCCTATGGCTACACCTTC. Residues: CASSQPYGYTF.

The chain joins TRBV7-3 to TRBJ1-2, with a weak D call TRBD1 (5 bases). The CDR3 consists of 14 residues. V was clipped by 4 bases and J by 4 bases, with 13 bases between them. Germline loops: CDR1 SGHTA, CDR2 FQGTGA. The CDR3 is CASSWGGTAYGYTF. The CDR3 nucleotides are TGTGCCAGCAGCTGGGGAGGGACGGCCTATGGCTACACCTTC.

As to this clone: Within the sample, other DNA sequences also encode this same CDR3. The rearrangement joins TRBV5-4 to TRBJ1-4; D possibly corresponds to TRBD1 (6 bases). V dropped 2 bases and J dropped 2 bases, with 7 bases sitting between them. Germline lookup yields CDR1 SGHNT and CDR2 YYREEE (reference sequence). The CDR3 is 14 residues long. The DNA of the CDR3 is TGTGCCAGCAGCTTAGGACAGACTAATGAAAAACTGTTTTTT. Amino acids: CASSLGQTNEKLFF.